The T cell receptor beta chain described here comes from a study of T-cell reconstitution after alpha-beta-depleted transplantation in children. Whole-study findings and limits: Newly generated T cells supplied most T-cell counts and diversity one year post-transplant.

Germline CDR1 and CDR2: DFQATT and SNEGSKA (reference sequence). Trimming took 6 bases from V and 3 from J, leaving 24 bases between them. The CDR3 has 16 amino acids. Worth noting for this clonotype: Its specificity is not known.

Unique molecular identifiers were used in preparing the TCRbeta library. TCRdb used MiXCR to reprocess the PCR reads, holding one entry per CDR3 protein. The table shows 200,000 to 300,000 distinct CDR3 sequences, with 25% occurring only once. The origin of this receptor is a girl under 10 years old with Fanconi anemia, due to receive a stem cell transplant. The sequencing here drew on PBMCs, taken before TCRalphabeta/CD19-depleted stem cell transplant. The chain has TRBV20-1 and TRBJ2-7; D perhaps matches TRBD2 (5 bases). The CDR3 bases are TGCAGTGCAACCAACTGGGAGTCGGGCGGCTACTACGAGCAGTACTTC. This gives the protein CSATNWESGGYYEQYF.